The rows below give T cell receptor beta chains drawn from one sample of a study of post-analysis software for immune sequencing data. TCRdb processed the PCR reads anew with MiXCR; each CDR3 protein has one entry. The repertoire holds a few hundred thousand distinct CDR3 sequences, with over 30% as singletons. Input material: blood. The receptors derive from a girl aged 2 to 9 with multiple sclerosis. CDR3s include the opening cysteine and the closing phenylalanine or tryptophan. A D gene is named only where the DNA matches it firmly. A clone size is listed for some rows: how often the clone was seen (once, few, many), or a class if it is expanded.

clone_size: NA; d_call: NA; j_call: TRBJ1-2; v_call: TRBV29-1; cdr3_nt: TGCAGCGTTGAACCCCGGGACACTTTCTATGGCTACACCTTC; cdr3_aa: CSVEPRDTFYGYTF
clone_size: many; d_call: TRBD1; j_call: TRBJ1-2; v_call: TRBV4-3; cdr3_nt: TGCGCCAGCAGCCTATCGACAGGGGGCAAGGACTATGGCTACACCTTC; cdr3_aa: CASSLSTGGKDYGYTF
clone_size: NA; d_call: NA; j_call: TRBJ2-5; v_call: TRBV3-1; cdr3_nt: TGTGCCAGCAGCAAGAGAGGAGAGACCCAGTACTTC; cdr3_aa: CASSKRGETQYF
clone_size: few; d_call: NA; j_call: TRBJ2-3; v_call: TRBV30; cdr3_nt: TGCGCCTGGAGTTTCCTCTTTAGCGGACGCACAGATACGCAGTATTTT; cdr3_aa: CAWSFLFSGRTDTQYF
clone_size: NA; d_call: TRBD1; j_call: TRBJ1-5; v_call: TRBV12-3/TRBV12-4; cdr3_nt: TGTGCCAGCAGCACAAACAGGGGAACAAGGCCCCAGCATTTT; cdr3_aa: CASSTNRGTRPQHF
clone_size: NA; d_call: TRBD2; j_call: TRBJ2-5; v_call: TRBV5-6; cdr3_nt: TGTGCCAGCAGCTTTCTGACTAGCCAGAGGGAGACCCAGTACTTC; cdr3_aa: CASSFLTSQRETQYF
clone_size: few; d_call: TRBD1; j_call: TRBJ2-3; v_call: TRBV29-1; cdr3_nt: TGCAGCGTGGGAGGGACAGGGGACCTGACTAGCACAGATACGCAGTATTTT; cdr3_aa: CSVGGTGDLTSTDTQYF
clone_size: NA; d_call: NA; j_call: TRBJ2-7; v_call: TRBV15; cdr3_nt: TGTGCCACCAGCACCGACAGGGTAGGAGGGGGGCTCTACGAGCAGTACTTC; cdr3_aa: CATSTDRVGGGLYEQYF
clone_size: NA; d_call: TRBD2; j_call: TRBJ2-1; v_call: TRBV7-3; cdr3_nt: TGTGCCAGCAGGGACACTAGCGGGAGGGGCAATGAGCAGTTCTTC; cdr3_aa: CASRDTSGRGNEQFF
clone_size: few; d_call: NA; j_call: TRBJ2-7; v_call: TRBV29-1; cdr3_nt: TGCAGCGTTGAGGGGGGCCCAAGCTCCTACGAGCAGTACTTC; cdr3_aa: CSVEGGPSSYEQYF
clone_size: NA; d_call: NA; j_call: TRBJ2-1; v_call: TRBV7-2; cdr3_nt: TGTGCCAGCAGCCGCCGACAGACGAATGAGCAGTTCTTC; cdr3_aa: CASSRRQTNEQFF
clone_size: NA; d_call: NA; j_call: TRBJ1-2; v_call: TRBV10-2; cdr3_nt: TGCGCCAGCAGTGGGGCGGACTATGGCTACACCTTC; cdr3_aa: CASSGADYGYTF
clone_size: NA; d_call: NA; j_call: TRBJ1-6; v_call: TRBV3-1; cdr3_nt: TGTGCCAGCAGCCCCGGTCCAAATTCACCCCCCCACTTT; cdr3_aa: CASSPGPNSPPHF
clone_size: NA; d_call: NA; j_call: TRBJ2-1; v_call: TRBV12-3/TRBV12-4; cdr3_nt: TGTGCCAGCAGTTTAGCGCACAGGTACAATGAGCAGTTCTTC; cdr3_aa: CASSLAHRYNEQFF
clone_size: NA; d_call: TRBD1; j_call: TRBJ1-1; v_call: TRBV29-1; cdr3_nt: TGCAGCGTTGGGAGTAGACAGGGGGGCGCTGAAGCTTTCTTT; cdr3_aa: CSVGSRQGGAEAFF
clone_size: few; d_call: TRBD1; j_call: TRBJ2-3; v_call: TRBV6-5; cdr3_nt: TGTGCCAGCAGTTACGACAGGGTCGCAGATACGCAGTATTTT; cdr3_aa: CASSYDRVADTQYF
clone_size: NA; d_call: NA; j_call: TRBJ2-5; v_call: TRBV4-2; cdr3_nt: TGTGCCAGCAGCCAATCCGCCTCGTACCAAGAGACCCAGTACTTC; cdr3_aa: CASSQSASYQETQYF
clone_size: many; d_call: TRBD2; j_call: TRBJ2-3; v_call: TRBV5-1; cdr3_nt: TGCGCCAGCAGCTCCACGACTAGCGAGACAGATACGCAGTATTTT; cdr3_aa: CASSSTTSETDTQYF
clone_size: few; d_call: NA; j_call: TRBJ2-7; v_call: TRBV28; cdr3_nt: TGTGCCAGCAGTTTCTCCGAGATCCCCTCTACCTACGAGCAGTACTTC; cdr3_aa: CASSFSEIPSTYEQYF
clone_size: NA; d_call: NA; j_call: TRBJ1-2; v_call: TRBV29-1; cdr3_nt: TGCAGCGTTGAAGACCGTATAAACAGGCGCGGTGGCTATGGCTACACCTTC; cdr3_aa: CSVEDRINRRGGYGYTF
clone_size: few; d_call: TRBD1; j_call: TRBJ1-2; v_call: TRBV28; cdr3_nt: TGTGCCAGCAGTTGGGACAGGGTTGGCTACACCTTC; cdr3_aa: CASSWDRVGYTF
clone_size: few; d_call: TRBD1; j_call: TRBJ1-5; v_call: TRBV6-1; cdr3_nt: TGTGCCAGCAGTGAAGACAGGGGTTATCAGCCCCAGCATTTT; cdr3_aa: CASSEDRGYQPQHF
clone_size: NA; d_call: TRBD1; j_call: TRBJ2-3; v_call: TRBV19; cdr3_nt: TGTGCCAGTAGTCCCTGGACAGGGCCAGATTTTAGCACAGATACGCAGTATTTT; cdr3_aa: CASSPWTGPDFSTDTQYF
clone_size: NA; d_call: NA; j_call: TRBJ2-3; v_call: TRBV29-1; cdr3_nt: TGCAGCGTTGGAAAGGGGCAGACCACAGATACGCAGTATTTT; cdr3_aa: CSVGKGQTTDTQYF
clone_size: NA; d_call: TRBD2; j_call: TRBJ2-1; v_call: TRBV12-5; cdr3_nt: TGTGCTAGTGGTTTGTTCACGGCCGGGGGGAGTTCCTACAATGAGCAGTTCTTC; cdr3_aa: CASGLFTAGGSSYNEQFF
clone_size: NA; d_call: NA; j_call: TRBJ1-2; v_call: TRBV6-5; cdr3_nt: TGTGCCAGCAGTTACTCTACAGGAACCTATGGCTACACCTTC; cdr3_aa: CASSYSTGTYGYTF
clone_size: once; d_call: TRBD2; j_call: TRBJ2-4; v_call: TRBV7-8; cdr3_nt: TGTGCCAGCAGCACGGGACCGCTAGCGGGAGGGACCAAAAACATTCAGTACTTC; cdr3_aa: CASSTGPLAGGTKNIQYF
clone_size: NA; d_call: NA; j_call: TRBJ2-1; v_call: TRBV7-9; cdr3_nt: TGTGCCAGCAGCTACCGAGCGAACAATGAGCAGTTCTTC; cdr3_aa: CASSYRANNEQFF
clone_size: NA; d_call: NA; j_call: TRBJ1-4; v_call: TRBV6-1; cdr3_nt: TGTGCCAGCAGTGATCCAGGAGGAGCAACTAATGAAAAACTGTTTTTT; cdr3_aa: CASSDPGGATNEKLFF
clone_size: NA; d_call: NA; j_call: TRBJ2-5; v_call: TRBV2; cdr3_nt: TGTGCCAGCAGTACCGAGAGAGATTCGGGGGAGACCCAGTACTTC; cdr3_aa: CASSTERDSGETQYF
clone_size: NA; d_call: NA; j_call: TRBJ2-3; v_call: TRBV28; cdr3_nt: TGTGCCAGCAGTTTCGGTTTCCTGGGCGGCGAACAGTATTTT; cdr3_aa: CASSFGFLGGEQYF
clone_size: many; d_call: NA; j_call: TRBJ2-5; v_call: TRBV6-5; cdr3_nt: TGTGCCAGCTCTAGCGTACAAGAGACCCAGTACTTC; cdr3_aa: CASSSVQETQYF
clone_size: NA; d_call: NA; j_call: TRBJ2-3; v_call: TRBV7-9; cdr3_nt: TGTGCCAGCAGCTTAGCCGGGCAGGAGGCAGATACGCAGTATTTT; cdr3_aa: CASSLAGQEADTQYF
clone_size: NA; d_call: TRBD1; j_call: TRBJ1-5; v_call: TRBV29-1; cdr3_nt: TGCAGCGTCGGACAGGGGGCCGATCAGCCCCAGCATTTT; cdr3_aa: CSVGQGADQPQHF
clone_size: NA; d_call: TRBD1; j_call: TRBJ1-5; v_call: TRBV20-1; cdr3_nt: TGCAGTGCTAGCGGACAGGCTCATAGCAATCAGCCCCAGCATTTT; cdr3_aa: CSASGQAHSNQPQHF
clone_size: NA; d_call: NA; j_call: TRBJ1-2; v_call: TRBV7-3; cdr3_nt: TGTGCCAGCAGCCCCGGGGGGGCCGATCAAGGATATGGCTACACCTTC; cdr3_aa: CASSPGGADQGYGYTF
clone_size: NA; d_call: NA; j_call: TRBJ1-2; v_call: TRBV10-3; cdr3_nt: TGTGCCATCAGTTCTACAGGGTACGGCTACACCTTC; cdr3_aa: CAISSTGYGYTF
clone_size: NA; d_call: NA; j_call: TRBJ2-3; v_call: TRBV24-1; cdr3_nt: TGTGCCACCAGAGGACGCGAGGGAGTAGCTAGCACAGATACGCAGTATTTT; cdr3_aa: CATRGREGVASTDTQYF
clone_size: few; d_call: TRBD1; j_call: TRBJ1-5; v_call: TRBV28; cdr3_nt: TGTGCCAGCAGTTCTACTAATGGGACAGTAATTAATCAGCCCCAGCATTTT; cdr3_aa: CASSSTNGTVINQPQHF
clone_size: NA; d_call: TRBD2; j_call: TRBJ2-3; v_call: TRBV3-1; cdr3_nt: TGTGCCAGCAGTCCTAGCGGGGGGGGCGTTGATACGCAGTATTTT; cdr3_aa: CASSPSGGGVDTQYF
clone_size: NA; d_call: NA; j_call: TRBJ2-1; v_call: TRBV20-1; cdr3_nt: TGCAGTGCTTATCAAAGCCCGTACAATGAGCAGTTCTTC; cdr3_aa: CSAYQSPYNEQFF
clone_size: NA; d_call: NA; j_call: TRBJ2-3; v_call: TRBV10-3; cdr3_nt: TGTGCCATCAGTGACTCGGGAGTCGAAGATACGCAGTATTTT; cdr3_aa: CAISDSGVEDTQYF
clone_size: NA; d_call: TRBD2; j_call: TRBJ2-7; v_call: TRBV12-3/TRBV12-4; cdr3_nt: TGTGCCAGCAGACCTGGACTAGCGGGAGACGAGCCCTACGAGCAGTACTTC; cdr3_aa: CASRPGLAGDEPYEQYF
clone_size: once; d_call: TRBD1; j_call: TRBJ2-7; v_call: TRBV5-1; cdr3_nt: TGCGCCAGCAGCAGAATGCCGGGACAGGGGGCCTACGAGCAGTACTTC; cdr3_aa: CASSRMPGQGAYEQYF
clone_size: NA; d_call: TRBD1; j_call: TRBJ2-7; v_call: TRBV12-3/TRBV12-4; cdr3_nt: TGTGCCAGCAGTCTAGGCCTAAGGGGGCAGACCTACGAGCAGTACTTC; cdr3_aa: CASSLGLRGQTYEQYF